The clone carrying this T cell receptor (beta chain) was observed a handful of times. Its antigen is not identified. The CDR3 length is 14 residues. Germline V gene sequence: CDR1 ENHRY, CDR2 SYGVKD. Trimming took 8 bases from V and 4 from J, leaving 17 bases between them. Researchers reported that TCR beta cDNA libraries carried unique molecular identifiers. Each sample of about 0.9 to 11 million input T cells yielded 500,000 or so cDNA molecules, so each molecule approximated one T cell. TCRdb reprocessed the PCR reads with MiXCR, giving one entry per CDR3 protein. The table lists roughly 200,000 distinct CDR3 sequences, 25% to 35% of them singletons. This specimen belongs to a study of post-analysis software for immune sequencing data. Overall study: Relapsing-remitting, secondary progressive and progressive-relapsing multiple sclerosis were all included among the disease courses. Findings and limits, study-wide: A handful of TRBV segments, including TRBV5-6, TRBV5-1 and TRBV20-1, were more frequent in patients than controls. Compared with controls, patients showed significantly lower normalized Chao1 diversity. Samples sharing a preparation batch grouped tightly together when assessed by F measure.

The chain combines TRBV10-3 with TRBJ1-2; unclear D gene. Source material: blood. The sequence was collected from a girl aged 2 to 17 with multiple sclerosis. The CDR3 DNA reads as TGTGCCATCGGAGCCGGGTCGTCGGCCTATGGCTACACCTTC. Protein sequence: CAIGAGSSAYGYTF.